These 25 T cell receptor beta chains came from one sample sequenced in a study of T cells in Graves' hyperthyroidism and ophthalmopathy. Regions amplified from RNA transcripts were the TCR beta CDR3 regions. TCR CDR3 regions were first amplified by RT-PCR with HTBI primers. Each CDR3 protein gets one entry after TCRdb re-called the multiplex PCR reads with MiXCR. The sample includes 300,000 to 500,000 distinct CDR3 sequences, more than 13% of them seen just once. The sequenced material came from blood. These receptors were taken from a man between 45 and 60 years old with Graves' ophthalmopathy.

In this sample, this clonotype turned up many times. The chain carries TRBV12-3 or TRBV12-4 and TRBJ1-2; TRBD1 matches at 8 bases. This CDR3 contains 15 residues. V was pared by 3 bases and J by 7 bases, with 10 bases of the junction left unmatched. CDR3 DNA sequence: TGTGCCAGCAGTTTGACAGGGGAAGGACGCGGTGGCTACACCTTC. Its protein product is CASSLTGEGRGGYTF.

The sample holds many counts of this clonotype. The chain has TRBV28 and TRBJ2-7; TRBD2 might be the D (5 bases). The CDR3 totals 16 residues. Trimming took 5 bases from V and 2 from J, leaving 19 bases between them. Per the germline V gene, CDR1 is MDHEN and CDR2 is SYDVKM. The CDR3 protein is CASSPPPPGRPYEQYF. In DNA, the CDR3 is TGTGCCAGCAGTCCCCCTCCTCCGGGAAGGCCCTACGAGCAGTACTTC.

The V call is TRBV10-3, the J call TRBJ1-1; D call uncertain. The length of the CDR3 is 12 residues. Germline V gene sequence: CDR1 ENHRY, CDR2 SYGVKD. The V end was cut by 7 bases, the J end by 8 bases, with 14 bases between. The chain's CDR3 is CAINTMQHEAFF. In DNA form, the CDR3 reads TGTGCCATCAACACTATGCAACACGAAGCTTTCTTT.

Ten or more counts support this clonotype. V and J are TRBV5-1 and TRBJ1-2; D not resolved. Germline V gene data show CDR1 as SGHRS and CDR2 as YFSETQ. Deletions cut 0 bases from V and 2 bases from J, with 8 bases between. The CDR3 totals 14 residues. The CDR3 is CASSLEASNYGYTF. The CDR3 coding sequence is TGCGCCAGCAGCTTGGAGGCCAGCAACTATGGCTACACCTTC.

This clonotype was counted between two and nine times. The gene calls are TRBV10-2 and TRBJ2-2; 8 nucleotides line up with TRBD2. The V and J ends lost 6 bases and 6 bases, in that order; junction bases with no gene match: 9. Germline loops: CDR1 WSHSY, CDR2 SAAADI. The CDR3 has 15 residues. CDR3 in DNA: TGCGCCAGCAGACTTGCGGGAGGTGAAGCCGGGGAGCTGTTTTTT. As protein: CASRLAGGEAGELFF.

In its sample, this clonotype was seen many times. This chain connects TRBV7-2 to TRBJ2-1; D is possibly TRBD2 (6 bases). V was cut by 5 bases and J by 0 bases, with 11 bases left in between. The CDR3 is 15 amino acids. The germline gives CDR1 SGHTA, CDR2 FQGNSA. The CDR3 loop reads CASSPSDSSYNEQFF. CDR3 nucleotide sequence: TGTGCCAGCAGCCCTAGCGATAGCTCCTACAATGAGCAGTTCTTC.

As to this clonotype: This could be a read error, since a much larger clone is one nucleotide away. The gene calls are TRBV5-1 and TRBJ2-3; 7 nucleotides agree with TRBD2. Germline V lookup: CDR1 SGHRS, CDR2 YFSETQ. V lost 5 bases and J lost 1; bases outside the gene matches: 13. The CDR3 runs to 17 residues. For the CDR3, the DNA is TGCGCCAGCAGATTTTCTGTGGCGGGAGTGGGCACAGATACGCAGTATTTT. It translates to CASRFSVAGVGTDTQYF. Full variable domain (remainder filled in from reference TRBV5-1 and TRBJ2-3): KAGVTQTPRYLIKTRGQQVTLSCSPISGHRSVSWYQQTPGQGLQFLFEYFSETQRNKGNFPGRFSGRQFSNSRSEMNVSTLELGDSALYLCASRFSVAGVGTDTQYFGPGTRLTVL.

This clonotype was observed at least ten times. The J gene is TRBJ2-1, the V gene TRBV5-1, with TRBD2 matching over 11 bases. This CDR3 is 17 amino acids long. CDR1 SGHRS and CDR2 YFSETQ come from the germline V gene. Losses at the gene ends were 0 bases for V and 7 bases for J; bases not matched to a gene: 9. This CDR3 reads CASSLGSLAGGLNEQFF. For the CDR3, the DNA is TGCGCCAGCAGCTTGGGAAGTCTAGCGGGAGGTTTGAATGAGCAGTTCTTC. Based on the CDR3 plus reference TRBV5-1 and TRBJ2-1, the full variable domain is KAGVTQTPRYLIKTRGQQVTLSCSPISGHRSVSWYQQTPGQGLQFLFEYFSETQRNKGNFPGRFSGRQFSNSRSEMNVSTLELGDSALYLCASSLGSLAGGLNEQFFGPGTRLTVL.

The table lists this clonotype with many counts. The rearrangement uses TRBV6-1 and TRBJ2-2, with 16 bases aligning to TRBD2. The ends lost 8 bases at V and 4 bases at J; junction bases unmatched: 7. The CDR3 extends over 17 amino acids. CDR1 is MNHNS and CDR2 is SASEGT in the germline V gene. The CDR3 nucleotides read TGTGCCAGCTGGGGACTAGCGGGAGGGCCGGTCACCGGGGAGCTGTTTTTT. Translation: CASWGLAGGPVTGELFF.

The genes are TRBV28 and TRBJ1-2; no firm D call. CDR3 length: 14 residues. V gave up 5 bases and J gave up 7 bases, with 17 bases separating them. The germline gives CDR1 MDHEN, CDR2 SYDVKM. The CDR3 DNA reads TGTGCCAGCAGTCCACCGGGCTGGGTAGGTGGCTACACCTTC. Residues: CASSPPGWVGGYTF.

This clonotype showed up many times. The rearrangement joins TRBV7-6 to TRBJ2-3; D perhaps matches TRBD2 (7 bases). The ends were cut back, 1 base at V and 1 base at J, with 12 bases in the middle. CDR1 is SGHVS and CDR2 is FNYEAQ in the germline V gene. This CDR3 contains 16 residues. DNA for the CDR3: TGTGCCAGCAGCTTAGGGGGGGGCAGGGGCACAGATACGCAGTATTTT. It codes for CASSLGGGRGTDTQYF.

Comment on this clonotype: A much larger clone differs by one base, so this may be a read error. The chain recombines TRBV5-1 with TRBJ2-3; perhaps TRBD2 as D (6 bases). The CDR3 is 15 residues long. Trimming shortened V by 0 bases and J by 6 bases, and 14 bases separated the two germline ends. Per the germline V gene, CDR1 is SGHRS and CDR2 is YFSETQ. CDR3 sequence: CASSLVGRSLDTQYF. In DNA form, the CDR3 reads TGCGCCAGCAGCTTGGTCGGGAGATCTTTGGATACGCAGTATTTT.

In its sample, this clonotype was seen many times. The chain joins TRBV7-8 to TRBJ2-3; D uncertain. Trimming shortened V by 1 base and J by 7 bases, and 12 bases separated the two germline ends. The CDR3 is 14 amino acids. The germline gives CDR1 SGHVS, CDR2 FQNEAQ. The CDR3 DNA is TGTGCCAGCAGCTTAGTGGAATTTGGTTATACGCAGTATTTT. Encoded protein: CASSLVEFGYTQYF.

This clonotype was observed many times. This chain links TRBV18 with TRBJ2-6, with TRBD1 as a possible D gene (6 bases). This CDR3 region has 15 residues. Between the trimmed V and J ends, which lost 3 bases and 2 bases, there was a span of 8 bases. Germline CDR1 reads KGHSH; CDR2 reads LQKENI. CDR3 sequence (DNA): TGTGCCAGCTCACCCGAGGGGGCTGGGGCCAACGTCCTGACTTTC. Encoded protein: CASSPEGAGANVLTF.

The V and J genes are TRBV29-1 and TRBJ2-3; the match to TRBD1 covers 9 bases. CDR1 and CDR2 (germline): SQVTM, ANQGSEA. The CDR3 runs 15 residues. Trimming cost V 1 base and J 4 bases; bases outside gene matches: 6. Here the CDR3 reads CSVEGSGTGSDTQYF. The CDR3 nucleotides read TGCAGCGTTGAAGGATCCGGGACAGGGTCAGATACGCAGTATTTT.

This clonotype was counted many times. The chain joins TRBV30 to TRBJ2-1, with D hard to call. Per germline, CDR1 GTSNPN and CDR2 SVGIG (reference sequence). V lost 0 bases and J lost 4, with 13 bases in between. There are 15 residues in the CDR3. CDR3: CAWSVTPPPYNEQFF. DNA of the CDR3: TGTGCCTGGAGTGTAACACCACCGCCATACAATGAGCAGTTCTTC.

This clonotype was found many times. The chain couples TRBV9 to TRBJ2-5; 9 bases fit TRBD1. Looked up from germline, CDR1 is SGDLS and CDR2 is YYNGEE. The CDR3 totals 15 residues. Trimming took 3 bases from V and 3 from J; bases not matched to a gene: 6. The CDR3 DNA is TGTGCCAGCAGCGGGAGGACAGGGGCGGAAGAGACCCAGTACTTC. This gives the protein CASSGRTGAEETQYF. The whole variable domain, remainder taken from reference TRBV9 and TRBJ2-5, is DSGVTQTPKHLITATGQRVTLRCSPRSGDLSVYWYQQSLDQGLQFLIQYYNGEERAKGNILERFSAQQFPDLHSELNLSSLELGDSALYFCASSGRTGAEETQYFGPGTRLLVL.

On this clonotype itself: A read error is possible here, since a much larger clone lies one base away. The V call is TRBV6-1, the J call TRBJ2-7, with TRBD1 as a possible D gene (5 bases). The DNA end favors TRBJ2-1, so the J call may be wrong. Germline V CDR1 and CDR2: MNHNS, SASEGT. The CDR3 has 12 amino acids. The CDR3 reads CASSADSYEQFF. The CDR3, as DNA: TGTGCCAGCAGTGCCGACAGCTACGAGCAGTTCTTC.

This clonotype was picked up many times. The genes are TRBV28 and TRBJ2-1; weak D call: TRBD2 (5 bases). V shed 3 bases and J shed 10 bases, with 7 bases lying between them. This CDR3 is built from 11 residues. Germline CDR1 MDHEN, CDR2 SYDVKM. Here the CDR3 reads CASSFRGEQFF. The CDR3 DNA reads TGTGCCAGCAGTTTCCGGGGAGAGCAGTTCTTC.

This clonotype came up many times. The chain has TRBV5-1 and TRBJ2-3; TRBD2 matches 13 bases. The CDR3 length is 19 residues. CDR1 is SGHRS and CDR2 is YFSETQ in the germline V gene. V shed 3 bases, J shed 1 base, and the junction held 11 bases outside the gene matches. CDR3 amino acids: CASSSLAGGHRMGTDTQYF. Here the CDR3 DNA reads TGCGCCAGCAGCTCACTAGCGGGAGGGCACCGGATGGGCACAGATACGCAGTATTTT.

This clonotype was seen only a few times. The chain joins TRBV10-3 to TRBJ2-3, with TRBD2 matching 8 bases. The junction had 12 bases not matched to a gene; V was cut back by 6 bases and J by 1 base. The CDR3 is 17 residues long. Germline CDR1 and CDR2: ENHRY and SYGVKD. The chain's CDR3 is CAIRPRPGTSRTDTQYF. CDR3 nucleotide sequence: TGTGCCATCAGACCGAGACCCGGGACTAGTCGCACAGATACGCAGTATTTT.

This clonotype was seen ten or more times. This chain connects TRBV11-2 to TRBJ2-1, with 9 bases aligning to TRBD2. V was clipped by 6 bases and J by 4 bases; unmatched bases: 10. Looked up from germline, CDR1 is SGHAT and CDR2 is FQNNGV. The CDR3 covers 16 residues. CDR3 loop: CASRGGRDSIYNEQFF. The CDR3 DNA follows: TGTGCCAGCAGGGGCGGGAGGGACTCGATTTACAATGAGCAGTTCTTC.

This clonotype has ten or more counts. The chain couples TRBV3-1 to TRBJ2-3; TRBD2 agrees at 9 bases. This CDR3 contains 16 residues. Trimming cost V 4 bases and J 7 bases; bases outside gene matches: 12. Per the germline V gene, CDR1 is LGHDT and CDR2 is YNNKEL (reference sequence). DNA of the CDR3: TGTGCCAGCAGCCCCTCTCGGGGCGGGAGGGTAAATACGCAGTATTTT. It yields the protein CASSPSRGGRVNTQYF.

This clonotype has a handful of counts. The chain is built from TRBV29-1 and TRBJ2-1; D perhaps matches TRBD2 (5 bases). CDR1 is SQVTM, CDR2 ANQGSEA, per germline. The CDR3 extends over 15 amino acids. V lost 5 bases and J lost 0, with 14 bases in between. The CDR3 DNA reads TGCAGCGTTCACCTCCTGGGGAGCTCCTACAATGAGCAGTTCTTC. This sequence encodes CSVHLLGSSYNEQFF.

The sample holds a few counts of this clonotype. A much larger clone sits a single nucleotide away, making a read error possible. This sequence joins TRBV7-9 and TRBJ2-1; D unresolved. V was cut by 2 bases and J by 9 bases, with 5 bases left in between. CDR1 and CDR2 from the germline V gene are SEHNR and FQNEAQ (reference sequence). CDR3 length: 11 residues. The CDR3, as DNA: TGTGCCAGCAGCTTAAACGGTGAGCAGTTCTTC. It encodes CASSLNGEQFF. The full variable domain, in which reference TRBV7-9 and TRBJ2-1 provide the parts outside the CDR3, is DTGVSQNPRHKITKRGQNVTFRCDPISEHNRLYWYRQTLGQGPEFLTYFQNEAQLEKSRLLSDRFSAERPKGSFSTLEIQRTEQGDSAMYLCASSLNGEQFFGPGTRLTVL.